Listed here is a single TCR beta chain. The target antigen is unknown. For TCR beta, cDNA was produced by 5'RACE template switching with UMIs. TCRdb re-called the 5' RACE reads; one entry per CDR3 protein, DNA not given. The sample has about 150,000 distinct CDR3 sequences. The data are from a study of T cells expressing NK-cell markers. Study-wide context: Eight donors were sequenced, of whom seven were HCMV-seropositive, while the remaining one was HCMV-seronegative. Study results and limitations: Roughly 6 donors had dominant NKG2C+ clonotypes that comprised about 1.0-7.0% of their CD8+ T cells.

CDR3 length: 16 residues. The germline CDR1 and CDR2 sequences are LGHDT and YNNKEL (reference sequence). The sequenced material came from blood T cells: a sorted CD56 or NKG2C T cell subset, CD4+ or CD8+ T cells, or bulk PBMC T cells (not recorded which). This chain joins TRBV3-1 and TRBJ2-3. This receptor was taken from a woman aged 45-59 years in good health. This chain's CDR3 is CASSTRDRGYTDTQYF.